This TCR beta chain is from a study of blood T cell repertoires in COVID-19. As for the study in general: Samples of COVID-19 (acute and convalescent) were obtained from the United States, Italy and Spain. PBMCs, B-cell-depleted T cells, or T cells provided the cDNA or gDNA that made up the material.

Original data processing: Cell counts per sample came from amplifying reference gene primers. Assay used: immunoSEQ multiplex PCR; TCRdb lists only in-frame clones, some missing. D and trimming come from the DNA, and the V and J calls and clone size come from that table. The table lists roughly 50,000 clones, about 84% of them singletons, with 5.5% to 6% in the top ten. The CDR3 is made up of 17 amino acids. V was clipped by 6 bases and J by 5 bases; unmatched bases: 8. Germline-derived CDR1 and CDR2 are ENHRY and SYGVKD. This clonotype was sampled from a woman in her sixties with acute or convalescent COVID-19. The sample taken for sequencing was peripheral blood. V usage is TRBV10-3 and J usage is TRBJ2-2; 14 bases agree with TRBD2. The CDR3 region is CAIRSPGLAGETGELFF. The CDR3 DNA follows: TGTGCCATCAGGTCTCCGGGACTAGCGGGAGAGACCGGGGAGCTGTTTTTT.